The next 19 T cell receptor beta chains were all read from a single sample in a study of shared clonotypes between healthy human individuals. Sequencing was performed with immunoSEQ multiplex PCR; in TCRdb, only in-frame clones are kept and a portion is missing. The data contain 600,000 to 750,000 clones, approximately 79% of them singletons. The sample comprised memory CD4+ T cells sorted from blood. The sample's subset: CD45RA-negative fraction. All receptors come from a woman aged 30 to 39 in good health.

The V call is TRBV4-1, the J call TRBJ2-3; 8 positions agree with TRBD2. The germline V gene encodes CDR1 MGHRA and CDR2 YSYEKL. J was trimmed by 2 bases and V by 3 bases; bases with no gene match: 7. The length of the CDR3 is 16 residues. CDR3 nucleotides: TGCGCCAGCAGCCAGCTTGGGACTAGTTTCACAGATACGCAGTATTTT. Its protein is CASSQLGTSFTDTQYF.

V is TRBV28 and J is TRBJ1-4; 7 positions match TRBD1. The ends lost 4 bases at V and 8 bases at J; junction bases unmatched: 7. Per germline, CDR1 MDHEN and CDR2 SYDVKM. CDR3 length equals 14 residues. The CDR3 DNA sequence: TGTGCCAGCAGTTCCACAGGGGTAGGGGAAAAACTGTTTTTT. This codes for CASSSTGVGEKLFF.

This clone was counted a few times. The CDR3 DNA reads as TGTGCCAGCAGTGAAGACAGGGGCCCTCAGCCCCAGCATTTT. Translating gives CASSEDRGPQPQHF. J is TRBJ1-5 and V is TRBV2; 7 positions agree with TRBD1. The CDR3 has 14 residues. The V gene's germline CDR1 is SNHLY and CDR2 FYNNEI. The junction had 3 bases not matched to a gene; V was cut back by 1 base and J by 6 bases. Based on the CDR3 plus reference TRBV2 and TRBJ1-5, the full variable domain is EPEVTQTPSHQVTQMGQEVILRCVPISNHLYFYWYRQILGQKVEFLVSFYNNEISEKSEIFDDQFSVERPDGSNFTLKIRSTKLEDSAMYFCASSEDRGPQPQHFGDGTRLSIL.

As for this clone: The sample contains more than one DNA sequence encoding this CDR3. The chain is built from TRBV2 and TRBJ1-4; D not resolved. The CDR3 sequence is 12 residues long. V shed 4 bases and J shed 3 bases, with 3 bases lying between them. Per the germline V gene, CDR1 is SNHLY and CDR2 is FYNNEI. CDR3 amino acids: CASSGANEKLFF. In nucleotides, the CDR3 is TGTGCCAGCAGTGGGGCTAATGAAAAACTGTTTTTT.

The chain recombines TRBV5-1 with TRBJ2-2, with 9 bases aligning to TRBD2. The trim removed 3 bases at V and 3 bases at J, leaving 9 bases unmatched. CDR3 length: 17 residues. Germline CDR1 SGHRS, CDR2 YFSETQ. This chain's CDR3 is CASSYIAGDFYTGELFF. The CDR3 coding sequence is TGCGCCAGCAGCTACATAGCGGGAGATTTCTACACCGGGGAGCTGTTTTTT.

The chain couples TRBV11-2 to TRBJ2-1, with TRBD1 matching 8 bases. The CDR3 covers 17 residues. The germline gives CDR1 SGHAT, CDR2 FQNNGV. The V segment lost 3 bases and the J segment 4 bases; nucleotides outside the gene matches: 11. The DNA of the CDR3 is TGTGCCAGCAGCTTTTCCGGGACAGGATATCGATACAATGAGCAGTTCTTC. Translated, it gives CASSFSGTGYRYNEQFF.

J is TRBJ2-3 and V is TRBV28; D is perhaps TRBD1 (6 bases). Germline V gives CDR1 MDHEN, CDR2 SYDVKM. V gave up 4 bases and J gave up 2 bases, with 28 bases separating them. This CDR3 contains 20 residues. This CDR3 is CASSSIISTWSDRDTDTQYF. For the CDR3, the DNA is TGTGCCAGCAGTTCGATTATCTCAACTTGGTCGGACAGAGACACAGATACGCAGTATTTT.

The rearrangement links TRBV19 to TRBJ2-7, with TRBD1 matching 8 bases. V shed 7 bases, J shed 7 bases, and the junction held 12 bases outside the gene matches. This CDR3 is built from 14 residues. The germline V gene encodes CDR1 LNHDA and CDR2 SQIVND (reference sequence). CDR3 DNA: TGTGCCAGTACCCCTCGGCAGGGGGCTCGGGAGCAGTACTTC. Its protein is CASTPRQGAREQYF.

The chain combines TRBV6-1 with TRBJ1-1, with TRBD1 as a possible D gene (6 bases). Germline V gene sequence: CDR1 MNHNS, CDR2 SASEGT. The CDR3 length is 13 residues. Trimming took 3 bases from V and 3 from J, leaving 8 bases between them. The CDR3: CASSDYRDTEAFF. CDR3 DNA: TGTGCCAGCAGTGATTACAGGGACACTGAAGCTTTCTTT.

The chain couples TRBV2 to TRBJ2-2, with TRBD2 identical over 7 bases. Germline CDR1 SNHLY, CDR2 FYNNEI. The CDR3 runs to 17 residues. V dropped 7 bases and J dropped 0; count of bases not matched to a gene: 11. The CDR3 bases are TGTGCCAGCATGTTCCTAGCGGATCAAACGAACACCGGGGAGCTGTTTTTT. This gives the protein CASMFLADQTNTGELFF.

The CDR3 sequence: CASSLTSGTGELFF. The CDR3 bases are TGTGCCAGCAGTTTAACTAGCGGCACCGGGGAGCTGTTTTTT. The chain employs TRBV27 and TRBJ2-2; 8 nucleotides align to TRBD2. V was clipped by 2 bases and J by 4 bases; unmatched bases: 0. This CDR3 region has 14 residues. Germline V lookup: CDR1 MNHEY, CDR2 SMNVEV (reference sequence).

This chain links TRBV28 with TRBJ1-2; 9 bases align to TRBD1. Germline V gene sequence: CDR1 MDHEN, CDR2 SYDVKM. Unmatched junction bases numbered 11, after V lost 6 bases and J lost 6 bases. The CDR3 runs to 15 residues. The CDR3 nucleotides read TGTGCCAGCAGCCCCCCGGGACAGGGTATCCATGGCTACACCTTC. Its protein is CASSPPGQGIHGYTF.

Concerning this clone: Within the sample, other DNA sequences also encode this same CDR3. The chain is built from TRBV15 and TRBJ2-2; a weak D match, TRBD1 (6 bases). The CDR3 spans 17 residues. Trimming pared 0 bases from V and 4 bases from J, leaving 15 bases between. CDR1 and CDR2 (germline): LNHNV, YYDKDF (reference sequence). CDR3 DNA: TGTGCCACCAGCAGAGACCCCAGGGGCGCCGGCACCGGGGAGCTGTTTTTT. This gives the protein CATSRDPRGAGTGELFF.

Regarding this clone: A read error may be the cause here, since a much bigger clone is one base away. This rearrangement joins TRBV7-2 to TRBJ2-6; TRBD2 is a possible D gene (6 bases). This CDR3 region has 15 residues. Trimming stripped 4 bases from V and 0 bases from J, with 7 bases between. CDR1 and CDR2 (germline): SGHTA, FQGNSA. The CDR3 nucleotides are TGTGCCAGCAGCTCCGGGGGCTCTGGGGCCAACGTCCTGACTTTC. Residues: CASSSGGSGANVLTF.

As DNA, the CDR3 is TGTGCCAGCAGCTTAGTTGGTCTTAATGAGCAGTTCTTC. Amino acids: CASSLVGLNEQFF. V and J are TRBV7-9 and TRBJ2-1; D not resolved. The CDR3 is made up of 13 amino acids. The V gene's germline CDR1 is SEHNR and CDR2 FQNEAQ (reference sequence). Trimming shortened V by 1 base and J by 7 bases, and 8 bases separated the two germline ends.

This rearrangement joins TRBV11-2 to TRBJ2-1; a weak D match, TRBD2 (5 bases). V lost 1 base to trimming and J lost 3 bases, with 13 bases between them. The CDR3 is 16 amino acids. The germline V gene has CDR1 SGHAT and CDR2 FQNNGV. This chain's CDR3 is CASSLGSGRGYNEQFF. The CDR3 DNA is TGTGCCAGCAGCTTAGGCTCTGGTCGGGGCTACAATGAGCAGTTCTTC.

The genes are TRBV18 and TRBJ2-7, with TRBD1 as a possible D gene (5 bases). The V end lost 3 bases, the J end lost 3 bases, and 15 bases lay between the germline ends. Germline lookup yields CDR1 KGHSH and CDR2 LQKENI. This CDR3 is built from 15 residues. This CDR3 reads CASSPLSGAHYEQYF. CDR3 coding DNA: TGTGCCAGCTCACCCTTATCTGGGGCCCACTACGAGCAGTACTTC.

The chain joins TRBV18 to TRBJ2-5; D could derive from TRBD1 or TRBD2 (5 bases each). The germline V gene encodes CDR1 KGHSH and CDR2 LQKENI. Trimming shortened V by 4 bases and J by 3 bases, and 9 bases separated the two germline ends. CDR3 size: 13 residues. Here the CDR3 reads CASSQGTKETQYF. CDR3 in DNA: TGTGCCAGCTCACAAGGGACGAAAGAGACCCAGTACTTC.

The chain recombines TRBV30 with TRBJ1-2, with D maybe TRBD1 (6 bases). The germline gives CDR1 GTSNPN, CDR2 SVGIG (reference sequence). The CDR3 runs to 14 residues. V was shortened by 4 bases and J by 7 bases, with 19 bases between the two germline ends. The CDR3 region is CAWTLTGTLGGYTF. The CDR3 nucleotides are TGTGCCTGGACCCTCACAGGGACATTGGGTGGCTACACCTTC.